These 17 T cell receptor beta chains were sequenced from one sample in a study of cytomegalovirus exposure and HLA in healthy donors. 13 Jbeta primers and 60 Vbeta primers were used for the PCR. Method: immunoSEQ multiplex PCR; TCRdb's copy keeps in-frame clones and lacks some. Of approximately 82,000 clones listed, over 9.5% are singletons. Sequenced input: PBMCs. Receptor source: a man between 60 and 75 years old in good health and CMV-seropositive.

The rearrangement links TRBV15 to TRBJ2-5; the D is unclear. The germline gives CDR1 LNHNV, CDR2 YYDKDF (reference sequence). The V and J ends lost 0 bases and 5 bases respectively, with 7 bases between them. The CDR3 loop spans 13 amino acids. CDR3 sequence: CATSRDQRETQYF. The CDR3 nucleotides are TGTGCCACCAGCAGAGATCAGAGGGAGACCCAGTACTTC.

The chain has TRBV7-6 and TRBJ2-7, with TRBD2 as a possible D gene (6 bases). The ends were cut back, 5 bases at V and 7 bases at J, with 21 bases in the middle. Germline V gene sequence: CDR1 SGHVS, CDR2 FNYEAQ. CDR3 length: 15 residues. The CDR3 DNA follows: TGTGCCAGCAGCCCCCAGCGGGTCTTCTCTGGGGAGCAGTACTTC. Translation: CASSPQRVFSGEQYF.

CDR3 sequence (DNA): TGTGCCAGCTCACCACCCGGACAGGGTGACACTGAAGCTTTCTTT. Protein product: CASSPPGQGDTEAFF. The V and J genes are TRBV18 and TRBJ1-1; 8 bases agree with TRBD1. V dropped 0 bases and J dropped 3; count of bases not matched to a gene: 3. Germline CDR1 reads KGHSH; CDR2 reads LQKENI. The CDR3 runs to 15 residues. Looking up the rest from reference TRBV18 and TRBJ1-1 gives the full variable domain: NAGVMQNPRHLVRRRGQEARLRCSPMKGHSHVYWYRQLPEEGLKFMVYLQKENIIDESGMPKERFSAEFPKEGPSILRIQQVVRGDSAAYFCASSPPGQGDTEAFFGQGTRLTVV.

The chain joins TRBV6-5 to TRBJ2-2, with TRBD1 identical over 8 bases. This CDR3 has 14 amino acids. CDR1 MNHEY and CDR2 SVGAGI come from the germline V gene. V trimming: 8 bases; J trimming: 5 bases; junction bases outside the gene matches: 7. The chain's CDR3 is CASERQGKTGELFF. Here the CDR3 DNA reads TGTGCCAGCGAGCGACAGGGGAAGACCGGGGAGCTGTTTTTT.

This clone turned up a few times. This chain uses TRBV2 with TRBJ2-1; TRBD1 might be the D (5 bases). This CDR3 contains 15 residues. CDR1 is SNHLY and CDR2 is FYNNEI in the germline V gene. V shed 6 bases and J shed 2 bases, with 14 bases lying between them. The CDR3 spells CASRARTTPYNEQFF. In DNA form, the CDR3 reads TGTGCCAGCAGAGCCAGGACAACACCCTACAATGAGCAGTTCTTC.

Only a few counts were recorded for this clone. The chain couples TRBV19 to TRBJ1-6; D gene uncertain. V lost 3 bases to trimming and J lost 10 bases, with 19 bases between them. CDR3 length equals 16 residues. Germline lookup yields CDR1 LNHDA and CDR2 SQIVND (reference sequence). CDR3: CASSIFGLTTQSPLHF. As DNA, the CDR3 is TGTGCCAGTAGTATTTTTGGTTTGACTACACAATCACCCCTCCACTTT.

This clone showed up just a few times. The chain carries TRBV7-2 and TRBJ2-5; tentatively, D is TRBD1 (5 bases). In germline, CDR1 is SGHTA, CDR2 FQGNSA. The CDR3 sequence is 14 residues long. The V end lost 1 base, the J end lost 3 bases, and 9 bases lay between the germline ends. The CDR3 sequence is CASSLDRLEETQYF. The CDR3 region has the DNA TGTGCCAGCAGCTTAGACAGGCTGGAAGAGACCCAGTACTTC.

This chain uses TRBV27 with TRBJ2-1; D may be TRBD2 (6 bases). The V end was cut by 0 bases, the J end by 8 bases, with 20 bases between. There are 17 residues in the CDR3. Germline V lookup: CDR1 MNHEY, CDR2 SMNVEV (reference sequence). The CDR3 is CASSLSPEGKHQYEQFF. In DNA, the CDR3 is TGTGCCAGCAGTTTATCGCCGGAGGGTAAACACCAATATGAGCAGTTCTTC.

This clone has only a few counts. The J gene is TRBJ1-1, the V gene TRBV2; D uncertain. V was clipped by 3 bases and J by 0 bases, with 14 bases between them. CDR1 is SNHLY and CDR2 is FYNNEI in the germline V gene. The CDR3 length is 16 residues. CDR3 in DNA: TGTGCCAGCAGTGAGGAGATCAGTAAGCTGAACACTGAAGCTTTCTTT. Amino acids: CASSEEISKLNTEAFF.

In nucleotides, the CDR3 is TGTGCCAGCAGCCAAGCCTTCTTCAGGGCTGCAACTAATGAAAAACTGTTTTTT. Protein sequence: CASSQAFFRAATNEKLFF. The chain carries TRBV14 and TRBJ1-4, with D possibly matching TRBD1 (5 bases). CDR1 SGHDN and CDR2 FVKESK come from the germline V gene. V was shortened by 1 base and J by 0 bases, with 15 bases between the two germline ends. This CDR3 spans 18 amino acids. The whole variable domain, remainder taken from reference TRBV14 and TRBJ1-4, is EAGVTQFPSHSVIEKGQTVTLRCDPISGHDNLYWYRRVMGKEIKFLLHFVKESKQDESGMPNNRFLAERTGGTYSTLKVQPAELEDSGVYFCASSQAFFRAATNEKLFFGSGTQLSVL.

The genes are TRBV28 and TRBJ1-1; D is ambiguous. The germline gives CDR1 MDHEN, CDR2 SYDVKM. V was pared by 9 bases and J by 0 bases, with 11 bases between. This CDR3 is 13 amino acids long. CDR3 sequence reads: CASTDTMNTEAFF. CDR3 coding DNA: TGTGCCAGTACCGACACAATGAACACTGAAGCTTTCTTT.

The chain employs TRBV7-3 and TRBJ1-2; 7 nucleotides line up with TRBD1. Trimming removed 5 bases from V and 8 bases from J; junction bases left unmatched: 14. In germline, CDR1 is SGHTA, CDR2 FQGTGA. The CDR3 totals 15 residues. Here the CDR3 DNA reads TGTGCCAGCAGCCCCGGGGGCAGGGGGAGGAACGGCTACACCTTC. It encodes CASSPGGRGRNGYTF.

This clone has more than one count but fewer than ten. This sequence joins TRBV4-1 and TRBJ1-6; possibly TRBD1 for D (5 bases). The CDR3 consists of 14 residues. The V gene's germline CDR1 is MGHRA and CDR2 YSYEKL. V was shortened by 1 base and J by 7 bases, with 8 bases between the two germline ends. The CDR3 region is CASSQGQRNSPLHF. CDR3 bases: TGCGCCAGCAGCCAAGGACAGAGAAATTCACCCCTCCACTTT.

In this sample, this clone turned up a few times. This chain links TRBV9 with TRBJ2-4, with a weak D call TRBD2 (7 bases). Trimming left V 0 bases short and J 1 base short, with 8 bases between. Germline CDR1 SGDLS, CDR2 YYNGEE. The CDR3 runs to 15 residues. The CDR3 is CASSVEGGAKNIQYF. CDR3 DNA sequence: TGTGCCAGCAGCGTAGAGGGGGGGGCCAAAAACATTCAGTACTTC.

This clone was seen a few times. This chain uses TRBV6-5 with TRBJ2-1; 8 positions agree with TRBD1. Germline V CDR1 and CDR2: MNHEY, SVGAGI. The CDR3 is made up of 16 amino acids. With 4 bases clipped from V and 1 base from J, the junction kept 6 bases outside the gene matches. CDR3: CASSWTGLLSYNEQFF. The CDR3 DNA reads TGTGCCAGCAGTTGGACAGGGCTTCTATCCTACAATGAGCAGTTCTTC.

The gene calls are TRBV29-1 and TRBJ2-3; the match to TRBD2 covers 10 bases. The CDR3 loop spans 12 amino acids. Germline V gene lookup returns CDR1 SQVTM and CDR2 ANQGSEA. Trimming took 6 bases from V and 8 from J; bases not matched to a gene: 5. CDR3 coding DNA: TGCAGCGTCCTAGCGGGAGTTGGTACGCAGTATTTT. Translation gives CSVLAGVGTQYF.

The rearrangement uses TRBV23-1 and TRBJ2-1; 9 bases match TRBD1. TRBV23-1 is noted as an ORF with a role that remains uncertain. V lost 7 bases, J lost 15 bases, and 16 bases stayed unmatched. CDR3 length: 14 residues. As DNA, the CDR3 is TGCGCCAGCATTTCCGGGACAGGGATTGTGGTAAGGTTCTTC. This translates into CASISGTGIVVRFF.